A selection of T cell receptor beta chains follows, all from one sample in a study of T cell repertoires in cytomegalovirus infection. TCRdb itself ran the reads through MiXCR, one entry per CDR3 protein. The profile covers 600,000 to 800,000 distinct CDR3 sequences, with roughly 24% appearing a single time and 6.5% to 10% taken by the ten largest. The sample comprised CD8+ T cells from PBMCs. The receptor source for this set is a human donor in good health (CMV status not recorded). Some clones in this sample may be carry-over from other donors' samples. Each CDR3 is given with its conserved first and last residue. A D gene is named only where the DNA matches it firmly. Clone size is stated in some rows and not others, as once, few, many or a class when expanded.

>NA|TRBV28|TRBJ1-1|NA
TGTGCCAGCAACGCGCAAATACGGAGCACTGAAGCTTTCTTT
CASNAQIRSTEAFF
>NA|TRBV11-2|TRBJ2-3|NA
TGTGCCAGCAGTGGGCGGGCTGGGACAGATACGCAGTATTTT
CASSGRAGTDTQYF
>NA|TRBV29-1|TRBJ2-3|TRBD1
TGCAGCGTCATGGGACAGACTAGCACAGATACGCAGTATTTT
CSVMGQTSTDTQYF
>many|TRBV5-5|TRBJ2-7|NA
TGTGCCAGCAGCTTTTCGATCCGGGCCCCGGCGTACGAGCAGTACTTC
CASSFSIRAPAYEQYF
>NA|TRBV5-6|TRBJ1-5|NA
TGTGCCAGCAGCTTGGGCGAATATAGCAATCAGCCTCAGCGTTTT
CASSLGEYSNQPQRF
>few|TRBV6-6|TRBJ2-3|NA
TGTGCCAGCAGTTATGACCACCGGGCCTCGGTACGTTTGGATACGCAGTATTTT
CASSYDHRASVRLDTQYF
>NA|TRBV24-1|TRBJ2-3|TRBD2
TGTGCCACCAGTGATTTTTTTACTAGCGGGGGGGCAACAGATACGCAGTATTTT
CATSDFFTSGGATDTQYF
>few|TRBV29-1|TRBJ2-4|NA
TGCAGCGTCGACGGGGGAGCCAAAAACATTCAGTACTTC
CSVDGGAKNIQYF
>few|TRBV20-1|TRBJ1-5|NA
TGCAGTGCTAGAGTTGGGGGCGGCAATCAGCCCCAGCATTTT
CSARVGGGNQPQHF
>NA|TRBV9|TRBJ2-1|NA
TGTGCCAGCAGTCACTCTACCTACAATGAGCAGTTCTTC
CASSHSTYNEQFF
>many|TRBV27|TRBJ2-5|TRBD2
TGTGCCAGCAGAATAGCGGGGGGGCCGGAGACCCAGTACTTC
CASRIAGGPETQYF
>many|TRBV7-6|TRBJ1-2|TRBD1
TGTGCCAGCAGCCAAGGGACAGGGAGCGATGGCTACACCTTC
CASSQGTGSDGYTF
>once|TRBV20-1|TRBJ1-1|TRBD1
TGCAGTGCTAGAGATCGGTCAGGGGGCCGGGTCGCTGAAGCTTTCTTT
CSARDRSGGRVAEAFF
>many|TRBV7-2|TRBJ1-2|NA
TGTGCCAGCAGCTCCTTCGACGGGACATCGAATGGCTACACCTTC
CASSSFDGTSNGYTF
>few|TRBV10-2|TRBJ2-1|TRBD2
TGCGCCAGTAAAGGCGGGGGGGCACCCAATGAGCAGTTCTTC
CASKGGGAPNEQFF
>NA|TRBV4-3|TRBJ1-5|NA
TGCGCCAGCAGCCAAGATACAGCCCCCAATCAGCCCCAGCATTTT
CASSQDTAPNQPQHF
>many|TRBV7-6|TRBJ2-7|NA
TGTGCCAGCAGCTCCCCTGGGGCGAGCGAGCAGTACTTC
CASSSPGASEQYF
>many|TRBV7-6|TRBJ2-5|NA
TGTGCCAGCAGCTTAGCCGCGTCAGGGCTAGAGACCCAGTACTTC
CASSLAASGLETQYF
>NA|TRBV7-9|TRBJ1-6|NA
TGTGCCAGCAGCCAGCTTTCAGACAGGTCCTCCTATAATTCACCCCTCCACTTT
CASSQLSDRSSYNSPLHF
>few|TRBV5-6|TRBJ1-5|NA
TGTGCCAGCAGCTCAGCTGATCAGGGCAATCAGCCCCAGCATTTT
CASSSADQGNQPQHF
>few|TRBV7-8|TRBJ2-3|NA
TGTGCCAGCAGCTTGAACAGGGCCACAGATACGCAGTATTTT
CASSLNRATDTQYF
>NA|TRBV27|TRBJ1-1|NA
TGTGCCAGCAGCCCAGAGGTCGGGGGGGCGGAAGCTTTCTTT
CASSPEVGGAEAFF
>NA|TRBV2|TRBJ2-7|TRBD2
TGTGCCAGCAGTGAAGCGGGGACTAGCCGCTCCTACGAGCAGTACTTC
CASSEAGTSRSYEQYF
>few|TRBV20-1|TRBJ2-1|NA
TGCAGTGCTAGCGGGGGCATAACCTACAATGAGCAGTTCTTC
CSASGGITYNEQFF
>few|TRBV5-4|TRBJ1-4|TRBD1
TGTGCCAGCAGCTTGGACGGGACAGCGATTGAAAAACTGTTTTTT
CASSLDGTAIEKLFF
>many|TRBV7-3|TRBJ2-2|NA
TGTGCCAGCAGCTCTATGTGGGCCGGGGAGCTGTTTTTT
CASSSMWAGELFF
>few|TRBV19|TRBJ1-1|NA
TGTGCCAGTAGTATAAGTCCCGTGGGGTCCACTGAAGCTTTCTTT
CASSISPVGSTEAFF
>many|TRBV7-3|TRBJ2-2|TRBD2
TGTGCCAGCAGCTCTCGACTAGCGGGGCACCTTGAGGAAACCGGGGAGCTGTTTTTT
CASSSRLAGHLEETGELFF
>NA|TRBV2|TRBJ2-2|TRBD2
TGTGCCAGCAGTGGGTCTAGCGGGGGTTCGGGAACGAACACCGGGGAGCTGTTTTTT
CASSGSSGGSGTNTGELFF
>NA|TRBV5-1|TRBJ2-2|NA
TGCGCCAGCAGCTTATTGACCACCGGGGAGCTGTTTTTT
CASSLLTTGELFF
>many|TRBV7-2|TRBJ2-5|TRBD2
TGTGCCAGCAGCTTAGTCGGGGGGGGCCCAGAGACCCAGTACTTC
CASSLVGGGPETQYF
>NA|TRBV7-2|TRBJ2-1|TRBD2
TGTGCCAGCAGCTTAAGGTCCTCGAGCGGGGACAATGAGCAGTTCTTC
CASSLRSSSGDNEQFF
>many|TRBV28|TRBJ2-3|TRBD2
TGTGCCAGCAGTACCCGAACCGGGACTAGCGGGGGGACGATGGAACACAGTCCCACAGATACGCAGTATTTT
CASSTRTGTSGGTMEHSPTDTQYF
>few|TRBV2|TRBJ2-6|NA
TGTGCCAGCAAGGAAGGCTCTGGGGCCAACGTCCTGACTTTC
CASKEGSGANVLTF
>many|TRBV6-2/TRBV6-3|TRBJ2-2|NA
TGTGCCAGCCTGAACCGGGACGCAGGAGCCGGGGAGCTGTTTTTT
CASLNRDAGAGELFF
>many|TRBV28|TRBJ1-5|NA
TGTGCCAGCAGAAAGGATGGCGGTAGCAATCAGCCCCAGCATTTT
CASRKDGGSNQPQHF
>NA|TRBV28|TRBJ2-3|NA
TGTGCCAGCAGTTTATCTTCAGCGGGCGGGATAGATACGCAGTATTTT
CASSLSSAGGIDTQYF
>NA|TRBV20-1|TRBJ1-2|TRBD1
TGCAGTGCTACAAGGACAGGCAATAACTATGGCTACACCTTC
CSATRTGNNYGYTF
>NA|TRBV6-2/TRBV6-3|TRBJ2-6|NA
TGTGCCAGCAGTAGTGGGGCCTGGGCCAACGTCCTGACTTTC
CASSSGAWANVLTF
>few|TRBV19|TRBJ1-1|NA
TGTGCCAGTAGGATTTCCGACTCTGCACCAGAGACTTTCTTT
CASRISDSAPETFF
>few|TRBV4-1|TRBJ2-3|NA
TGCGCCAGCAGCCCCCGGATTAAGGGCGGAATTGGAGATACGCAGTATTTT
CASSPRIKGGIGDTQYF
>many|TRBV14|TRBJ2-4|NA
TGTGCCAGCAGCCAAGATATAGCCAAAAACATTCAGTACTTC
CASSQDIAKNIQYF
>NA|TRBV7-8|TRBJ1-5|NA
TGTGCCAGCAGCACTGGGACCGCGGGCCTTCAGCCCCAGCATTTT
CASSTGTAGLQPQHF
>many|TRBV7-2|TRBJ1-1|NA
TGTGCCAGCAGCCGAGGACTCCGGAACACTGAAGCTTTCTTT
CASSRGLRNTEAFF
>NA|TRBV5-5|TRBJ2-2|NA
TGTGCCAGCAGCCCACTGCGGGCCGGGGAGCTGTTTTTT
CASSPLRAGELFF
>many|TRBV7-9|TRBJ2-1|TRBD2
TGTGCCAGCAGCCGAGACGGACTAGCCCATGAGCAGTTCTTC
CASSRDGLAHEQFF